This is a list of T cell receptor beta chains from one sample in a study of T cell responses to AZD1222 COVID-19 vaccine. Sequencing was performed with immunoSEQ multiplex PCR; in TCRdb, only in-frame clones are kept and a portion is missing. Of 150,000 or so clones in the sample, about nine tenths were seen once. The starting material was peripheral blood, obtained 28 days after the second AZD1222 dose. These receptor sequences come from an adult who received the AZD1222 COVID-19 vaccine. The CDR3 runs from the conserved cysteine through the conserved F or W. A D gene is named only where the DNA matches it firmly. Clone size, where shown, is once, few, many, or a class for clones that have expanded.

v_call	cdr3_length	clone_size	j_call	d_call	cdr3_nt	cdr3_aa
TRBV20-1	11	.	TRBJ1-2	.	TGCAGTGCCCCCCTTGCCGGTGGCTACACCTTC	CSAPLAGGYTF
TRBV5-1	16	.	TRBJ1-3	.	TGCGCCAGCAGCTTGTTGCCCGGATACTCTGGAAACACCATATATTTT	CASSLLPGYSGNTIYF
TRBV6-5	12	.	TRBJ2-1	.	TGTGCCAGCAGGAAGGGGAACAATGAGCAGTTCTTC	CASRKGNNEQFF
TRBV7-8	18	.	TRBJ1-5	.	TGTGCCAGCAGCCCCCTGGGGGGCACTGGTGTTAGAAATCAGCCCCAGCATTTT	CASSPLGGTGVRNQPQHF
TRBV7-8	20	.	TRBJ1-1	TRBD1	TGTGCCAGCAGCTCGACACCTTTCCCGGGACAGGGATCCGCAAACACTGAAGCTTTCTTT	CASSSTPFPGQGSANTEAFF
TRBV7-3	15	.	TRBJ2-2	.	TGTGCCAGCAGCTTACTCCCAGGGGCTACCGGGGAGCTGTTTTTT	CASSLLPGATGELFF
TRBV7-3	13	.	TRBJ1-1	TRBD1	TGTGCCAGCAGCTTCGGACAGGGCACTGAAGCTTTCTTT	CASSFGQGTEAFF
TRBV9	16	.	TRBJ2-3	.	TGTGCCAGCAGCGTAGGTCGGTTCGATAGCACAGATACGCAGTATTTT	CASSVGRFDSTDTQYF
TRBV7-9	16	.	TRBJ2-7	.	TGTGCCAGCAGCCTAGTTCCAGGACAGAGCTCCTACGAGCAGTACTTC	CASSLVPGQSSYEQYF
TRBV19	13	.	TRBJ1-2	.	TGTGCCAGTCTCGCCAGGGGTCACTATGGCTACACCTTC	CASLARGHYGYTF
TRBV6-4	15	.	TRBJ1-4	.	TGTGCCAGCAGTGACGAAGAACCAACTAATGAAAAACTGTTTTTT	CASSDEEPTNEKLFF
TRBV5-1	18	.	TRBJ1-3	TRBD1	TGCGCCAGCAGCTTGGGACCCGGGACAGGGGGCTCAGGAAACACCATATATTTT	CASSLGPGTGGSGNTIYF
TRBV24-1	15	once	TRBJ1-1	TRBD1	TGTGCCACCAGTGAGGGGACAGGGGGGCGCACTGAAGCTTTCTTT	CATSEGTGGRTEAFF
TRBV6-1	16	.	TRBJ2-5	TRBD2	TGTGCCAGCAGTGAAAAGAGGGCTAGCGGGAGTGAGACCCAGTACTTC	CASSEKRASGSETQYF